This T cell receptor beta chain is from a study of radiation and T cells in renal cell carcinoma. The germline V and J ends were trimmed by 3 bases and 4 bases, with 12 bases remaining between them. This CDR3 region has 15 residues. The germline V gene has CDR1 SGHTA and CDR2 FQGNSA. The assay was immunoSEQ multiplex PCR, and TCRdb's table has in-frame clones only and misses some. The sample lists fewer than 150,000 clones, 70% to 90% seen once, with 4.5% to 7.5% in the top ten. The sample's time point: blood 2 weeks post-SBRT. Treatment defined: 15 Gy SBRT to primary tumor, nephrectomy 4 weeks later.

This specimen was blood, taken from a patient whose treatment included radiotherapy and nephrectomy. This sequence joins TRBV7-2 and TRBJ2-2, with D perhaps matching TRBD1 (6 bases). This receptor was identified in a woman between 65 and 79 years old with renal cell carcinoma. CDR3 DNA: TGTGCCAGCAGCTTTATCCAGGGGAGCACCGGGGAGCTGTTTTTT. Protein product: CASSFIQGSTGELFF.